This is a list of T cell receptor beta chains from one sample in a study of OX40 agonist ivuxolimab in advanced cancers. Profiled with immunoSEQ multiplex PCR; TCRdb holds only in-frame clones, not every one. The data hold under 60,000 clones, with around 85% observed a single time. Here the sequenced sample was CD4+ or CD8+ T cells sorted from blood, taken in a trial of the OX40 agonist ivuxolimab. The receptors derive from an adult with an advanced solid tumor such as melanoma, head and neck, liver or kidney cancer. Each CDR3 is given with its conserved first and last residue. The D gene is left open where the match is weak. Only some rows state a clone size, as once, few, many or a class for expanded clones.

>TRBD1|TRBJ2-7|.|TRBV18
CASSPPPDRGVYEQYF
TGTGCCAGCTCACCTCCCCCGGACAGGGGGGTCTACGAGCAGTACTTC
>TRBD1|TRBJ2-7|.|TRBV11-3
CASSLAGGPYEQYF
TGTGCCAGCAGCTTGGCAGGGGGTCCCTACGAGCAGTACTTC
>.|TRBJ2-1|.|TRBV6-5
CAISGLENEQFF
TGTGCCATCAGTGGGTTGGAGAATGAGCAGTTCTTC
>.|TRBJ2-5|.|TRBV9
CASSVALQQETQYF
TGTGCCAGCAGCGTAGCTTTACAACAAGAGACCCAGTACTTC
>.|TRBJ1-1|few|TRBV6-1
CASSLAVNAEAFF
TGTGCCAGCAGTCTGGCAGTGAACGCTGAAGCTTTCTTT
>.|TRBJ2-6|.|TRBV4-1
CASSQVGDSGANVLTF
TGCGCCAGCAGCCAAGTTGGAGACTCTGGGGCCAACGTCCTGACTTTC
>.|TRBJ1-4|few|TRBV4-2
CASSPVRGEKLFF
TGTGCCAGCAGCCCCGTCAGGGGAGAAAAACTGTTTTTT
>.|TRBJ2-1|.|TRBV28
CASSPVGQYNEQFF
TGTGCCAGCAGTCCAGTCGGACAATACAATGAGCAGTTCTTC
>TRBD2|TRBJ2-1|.|TRBV7-7
CASSLDGLALNEQFF
TGTGCTAGCAGCTTAGACGGACTAGCTTTAAATGAGCAGTTCTTC
>TRBD2|TRBJ2-3|.|TRBV7-6
CASSLVPLAGGTDTQYF
TGTGCCAGCAGCTTAGTCCCGCTAGCGGGAGGGACAGATACGCAGTATTTT
>.|TRBJ2-5|once|TRBV5-1
CASRRGGHQETQYF
TGCGCCAGCAGGAGAGGGGGGCACCAAGAGACCCAGTACTTC
>.|TRBJ2-1|.|TRBV28
CASSAPSSAHYNEQFF
TGTGCCAGCAGTGCCCCCTCTAGCGCCCATTACAATGAGCAGTTCTTC
>.|TRBJ2-7|.|TRBV10-2
CASRQGPSSYEQYF
TGCGCCAGCAGACAGGGTCCTAGCTCCTACGAGCAGTACTTC
>.|TRBJ2-2|.|TRBV6-5
CASSYGVAYTGELFF
TGTGCCAGCAGTTACGGGGTAGCCTACACCGGGGAGCTGTTTTTT
>.|TRBJ2-7|once|TRBV5-1
CASSLIGGSVIYEQYF
TGCGCCAGCAGCTTGATCGGGGGCTCAGTTATCTACGAGCAGTACTTC
>TRBD2|TRBJ2-5|.|TRBV5-4
CASSFGLAGVGETQYF
TGTGCCAGCAGCTTCGGACTAGCGGGAGTAGGAGAGACCCAGTACTTC
>TRBD2|TRBJ2-1|.|TRBV27
CASSFAGTSGSEQFF
TGTGCCAGCAGTTTTGCAGGGACTAGCGGTAGCGAGCAGTTCTTC
>.|TRBJ2-3|.|TRBV6-6
CASSYQTDTQYF
TGTGCCAGCAGTTACCAGACAGATACGCAGTATTTT
>TRBD2|TRBJ2-1|.|TRBV14
CASSQGGAGAYNEQFF
TGTGCCAGCAGCCAAGGAGGAGCGGGGGCTTACAATGAGCAGTTCTTC
>.|TRBJ1-3|.|TRBV11-2
CASSLIQRRGNTIYF
TGTGCCAGCAGCTTAATTCAGCGCCGCGGAAACACCATATATTTT
>.|TRBJ2-2|.|TRBV5-4
CASSLEANTGELFF
TGTGCCAGCAGCTTGGAAGCGAACACCGGGGAGCTGTTTTTT
>.|TRBJ2-2|.|TRBV9
CASSVAEGGGSGELFF
TGTGCCAGCAGCGTAGCTGAAGGGGGGGGCTCCGGGGAGCTGTTTTTT
>.|TRBJ1-1|.|TRBV5-8
CASSLVGGTFMNTEAFF
TGTGCCAGCAGCTTGGTGGGGGGGACTTTCATGAACACTGAAGCTTTCTTT
>.|TRBJ2-1|.|TRBV19
CASSLTNEQFF
TGTGCCAGTAGTTTAACCAATGAGCAGTTCTTC
>.|TRBJ1-1|.|TRBV28
CASGRGSGTEAFF
TGTGCCAGCGGTAGGGGTTCGGGTACTGAAGCTTTCTTT
>.|TRBJ1-3|.|TRBV28
CASRTLGSRSGNTIYF
TGTGCCAGCAGAACGTTGGGGTCACGCTCTGGAAACACCATATATTTT
>.|TRBJ1-2|.|TRBV30
CAWGTSLLYGYTF
TGTGCCTGGGGGACATCCCTCCTTTATGGCTACACCTTC
>.|TRBJ1-5|.|TRBV6-5
CASSNNNQPQHF
TGTGCCAGCAGTAATAATAATCAGCCCCAGCATTTT
>.|TRBJ1-5|.|TRBV6-1
CASSFRDQPQHF
TGTGCCAGCAGTTTCAGAGATCAGCCCCAGCATTTT
>TRBD1|TRBJ1-6|.|TRBV6-6
CASSFSQGGHNSPLHF
TGTGCCAGCAGTTTCTCACAGGGGGGACATAATTCACCCCTCCACTTT
>TRBD1|TRBJ2-3|once|TRBV14
CASSRGQGYTDTQYF
TGTGCCAGCAGCCGGGGACAGGGATACACAGATACGCAGTATTTT
>.|TRBJ2-3|.|TRBV28
CASSFRQGPTDTQYF
TGTGCCAGCAGTTTTCGTCAGGGGCCCACAGATACGCAGTATTTT
>TRBD2|TRBJ2-5|once|TRBV5-4
CASSLSGGAGETQYF
TGTGCCAGCAGCCTAAGCGGGGGGGCCGGAGAGACCCAGTACTTC
>TRBD1|TRBJ2-7|.|TRBV9
CASSVSGQGTYEQYF
TGTGCCAGCAGCGTATCGGGACAGGGCACTTACGAGCAGTACTTC
>.|TRBJ1-1|once|TRBV7-9
CASSLGANTEAFF
TGTGCCAGCAGCTTAGGCGCGAACACTGAAGCTTTCTTT
>.|TRBJ1-4|.|TRBV6-1
CASSAQGLDEKLFF
TGTGCCAGCAGCGCACAGGGTTTGGACGAAAAACTGTTTTTT
>.|TRBJ1-5|.|TRBV6-6
CASRGPYSNQPQHF
TGTGCCAGCAGGGGGCCTTATAGCAATCAGCCCCAGCATTTT
>.|TRBJ1-1|.|TRBV5-1
CASSPGPTNTEAFF
TGCGCCAGCAGTCCGGGACCTACGAACACTGAAGCTTTCTTT
>TRBD2|TRBJ2-1|.|TRBV11-2
CASSLNSGSRNEQFF
TGTGCCAGCAGCCTCAATAGCGGGAGTAGGAATGAGCAGTTCTTC
>.|TRBJ2-7|.|TRBV27
CASSLMGQGLSYEQYF
TGTGCCAGCTCCCTTATGGGGCAGGGTCTTTCCTACGAGCAGTACTTC
>.|TRBJ2-5|.|TRBV28
CASRYSAGVFQETQYF
TGTGCCAGCAGGTATTCGGCAGGGGTATTCCAAGAGACCCAGTACTTC
>TRBD1|TRBJ2-3|.|TRBV5-1
CASSWPRDRLEDTQYF
TGCGCCAGCAGCTGGCCCCGGGACAGGCTCGAAGATACGCAGTATTTT
>.|TRBJ1-5|.|TRBV30
CAWTAGSGRQPQHF
TGTGCCTGGACCGCAGGCTCAGGGAGGCAGCCCCAGCATTTT
>.|TRBJ1-1|.|TRBV18
CASSPSHSMNTEAFF
TGTGCCAGCTCACCAAGTCACAGTATGAACACTGAAGCTTTCTTT
>.|TRBJ2-7|.|TRBV7-3
CASSLKPGAAYEQYF
TGTGCCAGCAGCTTAAAGCCAGGGGCGGCCTACGAGCAGTACTTC